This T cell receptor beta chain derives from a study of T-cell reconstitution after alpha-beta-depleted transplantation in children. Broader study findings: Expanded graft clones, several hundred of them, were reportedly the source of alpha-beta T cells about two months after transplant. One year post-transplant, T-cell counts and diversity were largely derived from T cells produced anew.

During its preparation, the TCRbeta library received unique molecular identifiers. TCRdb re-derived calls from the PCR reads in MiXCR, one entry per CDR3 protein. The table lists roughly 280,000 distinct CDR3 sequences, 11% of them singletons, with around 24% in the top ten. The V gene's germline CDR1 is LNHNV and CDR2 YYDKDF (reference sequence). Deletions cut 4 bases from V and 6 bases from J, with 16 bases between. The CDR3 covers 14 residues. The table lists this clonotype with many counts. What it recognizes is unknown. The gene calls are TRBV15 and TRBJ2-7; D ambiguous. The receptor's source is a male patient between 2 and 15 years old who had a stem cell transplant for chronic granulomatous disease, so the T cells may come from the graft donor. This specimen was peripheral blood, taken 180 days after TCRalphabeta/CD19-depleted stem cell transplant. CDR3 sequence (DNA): TGTGCCACCAGCAACCCAGGATTTTTTCGCGAGCAGTACTTC. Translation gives CATSNPGFFREQYF.